This TCR beta chain was captured by sequencing in a study of cytomegalovirus exposure and HLA in healthy donors. General study results and limits: In vitro experiments confirmed that three CMV-associated chains were specific for CMV antigens. The sole available immune exposure information was CMV serostatus.

60 Vbeta and 13 Jbeta primers were used in PCR. Original processing methods: A later analysis counted tens of millions of unique TCR beta chains, 10 million to 12 million shared. Libraries were prepared by immunoSEQ multiplex PCR; TCRdb keeps only in-frame clonotypes and omits some of them. V and J calls plus clone size are reproduced from that table; the DNA served to infer D and trimming. The sample includes 89,000 or so clones, around 80% of them seen just once. With 4 bases removed from V and 10 bases from J, the gap between germline ends came to 12 bases. CDR1 is SGHDT, CDR2 YYEEEE, per germline. The CDR3 runs 12 residues. About this clone itself: Its specificity is unknown.

Input material: PBMCs. The chain has TRBV5-6 and TRBJ2-1; possibly TRBD1 for D (5 bases). This sequence originates from a man aged 18 to 30 in good health and CMV-seropositive. CDR3 DNA sequence: TGTGCCAGCAGCCTCCCGCCAGGGGAGCAGTTCTTC. Encoded protein: CASSLPPGEQFF.